The rows below give T cell receptor beta chains drawn from one sample of a study of T-cell memory formation after mild COVID-19. TCRdb independently ran MiXCR on the 5' RACE reads; one entry per CDR3 protein. Of roughly 150,000 distinct CDR3 sequences detected, 10% to 15% appear once; the ten largest clones hold about 3.6%. The sequencing input was PBMCs or a T cell subset sorted from them (not recorded which). Receptors were obtained from a man between 18 and 35 years old who had mild COVID-19 (a few samples of this study predate the infection). Cell type and time point are not known. Both conserved end residues are part of each CDR3. The D gene is left open where the match is weak. Clone size appears in some rows only: once, few, many, or a class for an expanded clone.

j_call,d_call,v_call,clone_size,cdr3_nt,cdr3_aa
TRBJ1-1,TRBD1,TRBV20-1,once,TGCAGTGCGCAGAACAGGGGGGACACTGAAGCTTTCTTT,CSAQNRGDTEAFF
TRBJ2-2,TRBD2,TRBV5-1,few,TGCGCCAGCAGCTTGGCCCTAGCGGGGTTGCTGAACACCGGGGAGCTGTTTTTT,CASSLALAGLLNTGELFF
TRBJ2-5,NA,TRBV7-9,NA,TGTGCCAGCATGACCGTGGGGGGAGAGACCCAGTACTTC,CASMTVGGETQYF
TRBJ1-6,NA,TRBV7-3,NA,TGTGCCAGCAGCTGGGGGCCGGGGGGTGTAGATTCACCCCTCCACTTT,CASSWGPGGVDSPLHF
TRBJ2-6,NA,TRBV6-5,few,TGTGCCAGCACCGGATATCAGGGCCCCGGGGCCAACGTCCTGACTTTC,CASTGYQGPGANVLTF
TRBJ1-1,NA,TRBV11-2,many,TGTGCCAGCAGCTTGAACGGGGAGACTGAAGCTTTCTTT,CASSLNGETEAFF
TRBJ2-3,NA,TRBV20-1,NA,TGCAGTGCTAGTCCCCCGACTCGGGTCGGCACAGATACGCAGTATTTT,CSASPPTRVGTDTQYF
TRBJ1-6,TRBD1,TRBV12-3/TRBV12-4,NA,TGTGCCAGCAGTACCCCCCTTGGAGGGACAGCCAATTCACCCCTCCACTTT,CASSTPLGGTANSPLHF
TRBJ1-4,NA,TRBV20-1,NA,TGCAGTGCTAGGACAGAGACCAAAGAAAAACTGTTTTTT,CSARTETKEKLFF
TRBJ1-1,NA,TRBV3-1,NA,TGTGCCAGCAGCCAAGAAGTAGCGGGGGAGCCTGAAGCTTTCTTT,CASSQEVAGEPEAFF
TRBJ1-3,TRBD1,TRBV4-2,few,TGTGCCAGCAGCCAATCCCCCGGACAGGGAGGAAACACCATATATTTT,CASSQSPGQGGNTIYF
TRBJ2-3,TRBD1,TRBV5-1,many,TGCGCCAGCAGGTCGACAGGGGGCACAGATACGCAGTATTTT,CASRSTGGTDTQYF
TRBJ1-6,NA,TRBV5-1,NA,TGCGCCAGCAGCCCCGGGGGCGGCTCGGCACCCCTCCACTTT,CASSPGGGSAPLHF